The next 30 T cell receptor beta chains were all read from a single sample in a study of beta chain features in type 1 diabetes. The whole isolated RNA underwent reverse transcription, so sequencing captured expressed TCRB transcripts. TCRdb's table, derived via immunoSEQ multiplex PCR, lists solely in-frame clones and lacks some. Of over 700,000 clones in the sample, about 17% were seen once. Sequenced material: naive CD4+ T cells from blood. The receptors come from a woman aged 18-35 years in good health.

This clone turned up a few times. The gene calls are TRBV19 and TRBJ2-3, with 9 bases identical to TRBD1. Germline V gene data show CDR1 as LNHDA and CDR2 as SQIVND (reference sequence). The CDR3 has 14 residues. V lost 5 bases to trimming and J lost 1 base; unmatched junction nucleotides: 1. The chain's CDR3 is CASSRDRGTDTQYF. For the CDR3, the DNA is TGTGCCAGTAGTCGGGACAGGGGCACAGATACGCAGTATTTT.

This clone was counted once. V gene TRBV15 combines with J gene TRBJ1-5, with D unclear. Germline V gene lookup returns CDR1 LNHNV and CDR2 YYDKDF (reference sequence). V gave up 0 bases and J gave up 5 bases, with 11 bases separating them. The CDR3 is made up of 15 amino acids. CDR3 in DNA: TGTGCCACCAGCAGAGAACAGAGCAGGTATCAGCCCCAGCATTTT. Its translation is CATSREQSRYQPQHF.

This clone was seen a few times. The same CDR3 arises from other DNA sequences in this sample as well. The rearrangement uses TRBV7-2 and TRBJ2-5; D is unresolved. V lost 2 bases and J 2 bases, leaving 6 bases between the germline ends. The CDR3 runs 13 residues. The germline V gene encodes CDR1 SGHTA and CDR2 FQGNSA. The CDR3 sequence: CASSLSRQETQYF. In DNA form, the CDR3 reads TGTGCCAGCAGCTTAAGTAGGCAAGAGACCCAGTACTTC.

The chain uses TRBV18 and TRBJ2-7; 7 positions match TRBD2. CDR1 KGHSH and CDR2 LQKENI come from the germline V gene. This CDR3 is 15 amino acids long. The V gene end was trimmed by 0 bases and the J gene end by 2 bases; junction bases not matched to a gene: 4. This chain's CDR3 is CASSPPGGATYEQYF. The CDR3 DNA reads TGTGCCAGCTCACCACCGGGAGGGGCTACCTACGAGCAGTACTTC.

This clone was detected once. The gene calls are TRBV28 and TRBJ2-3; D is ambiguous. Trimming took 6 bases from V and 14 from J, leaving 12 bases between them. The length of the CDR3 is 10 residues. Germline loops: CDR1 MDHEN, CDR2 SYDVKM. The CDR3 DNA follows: TGTGCCAGCAGGCGGTACAGATCGTATTTT. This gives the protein CASRRYRSYF.

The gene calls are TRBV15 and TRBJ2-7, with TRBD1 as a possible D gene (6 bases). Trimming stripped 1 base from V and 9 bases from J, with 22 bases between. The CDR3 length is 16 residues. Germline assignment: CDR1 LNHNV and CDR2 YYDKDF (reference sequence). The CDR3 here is CATSRAPRSQGEGQYF. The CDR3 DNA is TGTGCCACCAGCAGAGCTCCTCGATCACAGGGTGAAGGGCAGTACTTC.

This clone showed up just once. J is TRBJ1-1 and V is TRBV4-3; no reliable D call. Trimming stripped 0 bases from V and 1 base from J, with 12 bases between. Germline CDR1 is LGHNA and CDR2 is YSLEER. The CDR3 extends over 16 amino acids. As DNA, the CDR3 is TGCGCCAGCAGCCAAGAACCTCCTGTAGGGAACACTGAAGCTTTCTTT. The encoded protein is CASSQEPPVGNTEAFF.

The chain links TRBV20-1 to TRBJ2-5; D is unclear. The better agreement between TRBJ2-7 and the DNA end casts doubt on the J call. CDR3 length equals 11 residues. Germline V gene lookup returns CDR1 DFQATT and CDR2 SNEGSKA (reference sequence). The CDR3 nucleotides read TGCAGTGCTAGGTTGCGCTACGAGCAGTACTTC. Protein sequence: CSARLRYEQYF.

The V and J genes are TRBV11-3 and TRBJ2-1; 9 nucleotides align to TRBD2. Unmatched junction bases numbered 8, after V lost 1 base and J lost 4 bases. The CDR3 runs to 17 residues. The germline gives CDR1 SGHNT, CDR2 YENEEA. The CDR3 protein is CASSLGYSGSSYNEQFF. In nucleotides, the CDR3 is TGTGCCAGCAGCTTAGGGTATAGCGGGAGCAGTTACAATGAGCAGTTCTTC.

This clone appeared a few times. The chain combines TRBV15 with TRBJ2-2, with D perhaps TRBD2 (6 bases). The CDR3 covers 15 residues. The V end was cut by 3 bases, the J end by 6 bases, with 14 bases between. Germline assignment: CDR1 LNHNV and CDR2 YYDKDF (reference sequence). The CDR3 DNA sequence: TGTGCCACCAGCAGGACCGGGACTTCAGCCGGGGAGCTGTTTTTT. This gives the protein CATSRTGTSAGELFF.

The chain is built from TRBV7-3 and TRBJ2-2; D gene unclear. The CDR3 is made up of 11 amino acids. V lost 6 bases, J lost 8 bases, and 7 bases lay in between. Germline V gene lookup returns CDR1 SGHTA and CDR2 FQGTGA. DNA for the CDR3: TGTGCCAGCAGGGGCGTAGGGGAGCTGTTTTTT. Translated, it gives CASRGVGELFF.

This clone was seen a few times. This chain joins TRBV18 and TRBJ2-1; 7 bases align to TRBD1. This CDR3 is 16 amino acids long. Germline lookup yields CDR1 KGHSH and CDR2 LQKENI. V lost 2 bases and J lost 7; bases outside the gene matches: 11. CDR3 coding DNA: TGTGCCAGCTCACCAGGACCCGGACAGGTTAAGAATGAGCAGTTCTTC. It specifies CASSPGPGQVKNEQFF.

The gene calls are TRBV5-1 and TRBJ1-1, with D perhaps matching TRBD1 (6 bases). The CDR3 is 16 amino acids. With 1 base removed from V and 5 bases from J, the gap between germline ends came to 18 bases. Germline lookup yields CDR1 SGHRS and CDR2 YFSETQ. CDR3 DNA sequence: TGCGCCAGCAGCTTGTTCACAGGGTTGGTGTCTACTGAAGCTTTCTTT. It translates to CASSLFTGLVSTEAFF. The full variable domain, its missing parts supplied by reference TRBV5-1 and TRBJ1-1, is KAGVTQTPRYLIKTRGQQVTLSCSPISGHRSVSWYQQTPGQGLQFLFEYFSETQRNKGNFPGRFSGRQFSNSRSEMNVSTLELGDSALYLCASSLFTGLVSTEAFFGQGTRLTVV.

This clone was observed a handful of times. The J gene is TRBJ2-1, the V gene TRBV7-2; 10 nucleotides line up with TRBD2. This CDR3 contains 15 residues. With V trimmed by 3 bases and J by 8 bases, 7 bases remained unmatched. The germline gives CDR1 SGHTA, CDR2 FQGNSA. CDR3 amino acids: CASSLGLAIPYEQFF. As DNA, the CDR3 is TGTGCCAGCAGCTTGGGACTAGCGATTCCTTATGAGCAGTTCTTC.

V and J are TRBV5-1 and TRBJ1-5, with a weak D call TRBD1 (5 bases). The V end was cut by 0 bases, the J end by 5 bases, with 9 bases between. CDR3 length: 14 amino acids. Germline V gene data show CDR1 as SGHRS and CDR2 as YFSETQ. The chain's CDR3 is CASSLEGAHQPQHF. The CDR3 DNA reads TGCGCCAGCAGCTTGGAAGGGGCTCATCAGCCCCAGCATTTT.

CDR3 DNA: TGTGCCAGCTCACCACGGGCAGAAGGTCAGCCCCAGCATTTT. It translates to CASSPRAEGQPQHF. J is TRBJ1-5 and V is TRBV18; D is uncertain. The V end lost 1 base, the J end lost 6 bases, and 10 bases lay between the germline ends. This CDR3 has 14 amino acids. Germline CDR1 is KGHSH and CDR2 is LQKENI. Complete variable domain (other parts from reference TRBV18 and TRBJ1-5): NAGVMQNPRHLVRRRGQEARLRCSPMKGHSHVYWYRQLPEEGLKFMVYLQKENIIDESGMPKERFSAEFPKEGPSILRIQQVVRGDSAAYFCASSPRAEGQPQHFGDGTRLSIL.

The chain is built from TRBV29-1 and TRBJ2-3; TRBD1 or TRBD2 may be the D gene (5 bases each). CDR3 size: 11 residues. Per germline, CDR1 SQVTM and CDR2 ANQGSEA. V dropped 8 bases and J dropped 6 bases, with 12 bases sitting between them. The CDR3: CSTGTPDTQYF. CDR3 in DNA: TGCAGCACTGGGACCCCTGATACGCAGTATTTT.

In DNA form, the CDR3 reads TGTGCCAGTAGTATAGGGGGCCTAGTTCCCTACGAGCAGTACTTC. Translated, it gives CASSIGGLVPYEQYF. This chain connects TRBV19 to TRBJ2-7, with D tentatively TRBD1 (5 bases). Trimming left V 1 base short and J 2 bases short, with 12 bases between. CDR1 and CDR2 (germline): LNHDA, SQIVND (reference sequence). The CDR3 has 15 amino acids.

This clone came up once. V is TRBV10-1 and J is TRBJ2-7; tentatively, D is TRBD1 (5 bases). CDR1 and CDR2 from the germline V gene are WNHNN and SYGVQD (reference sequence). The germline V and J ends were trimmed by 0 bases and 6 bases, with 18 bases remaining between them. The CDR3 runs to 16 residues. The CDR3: CASSESVATGASEQYF. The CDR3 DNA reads TGCGCCAGCAGTGAGTCGGTAGCTACTGGGGCTTCCGAGCAGTACTTC.

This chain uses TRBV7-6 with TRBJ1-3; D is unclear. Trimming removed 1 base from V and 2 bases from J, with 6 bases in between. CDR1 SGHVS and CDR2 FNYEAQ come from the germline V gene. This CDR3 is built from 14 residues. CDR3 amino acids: CASSLGSPGNTIYF. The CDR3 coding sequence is TGTGCCAGCAGCTTAGGAAGTCCTGGAAACACCATATATTTT.

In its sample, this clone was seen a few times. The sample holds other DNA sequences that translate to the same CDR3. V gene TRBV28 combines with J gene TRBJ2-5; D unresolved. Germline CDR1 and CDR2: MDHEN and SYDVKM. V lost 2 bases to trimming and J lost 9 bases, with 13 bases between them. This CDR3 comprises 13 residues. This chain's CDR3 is CASSLGQLASQYF. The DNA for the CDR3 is TGTGCCAGCAGTTTAGGGCAGTTAGCCTCCCAGTACTTC.

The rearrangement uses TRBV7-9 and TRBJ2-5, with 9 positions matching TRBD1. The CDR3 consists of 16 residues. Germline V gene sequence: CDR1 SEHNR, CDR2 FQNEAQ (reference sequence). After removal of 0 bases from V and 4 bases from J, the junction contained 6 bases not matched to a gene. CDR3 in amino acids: CASSLAGQGWGETQYF. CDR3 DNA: TGTGCCAGCAGCTTAGCGGGACAGGGATGGGGAGAGACCCAGTACTTC.

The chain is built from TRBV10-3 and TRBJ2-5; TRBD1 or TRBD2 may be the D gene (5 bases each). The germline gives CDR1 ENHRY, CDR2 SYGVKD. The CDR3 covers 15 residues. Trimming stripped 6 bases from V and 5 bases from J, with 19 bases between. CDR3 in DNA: TGTGCCATCAGCGAGACCGGGGCCCCGGAGGAGACCCAGTACTTC. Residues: CAISETGAPEETQYF.

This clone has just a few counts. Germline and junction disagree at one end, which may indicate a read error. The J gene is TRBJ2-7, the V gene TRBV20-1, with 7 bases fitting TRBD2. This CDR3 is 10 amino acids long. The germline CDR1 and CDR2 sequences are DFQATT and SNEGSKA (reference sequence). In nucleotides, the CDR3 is TGCAGTCCGAGGGGAGGGCTAGATAACTTC. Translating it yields CSPRGGLDNF.

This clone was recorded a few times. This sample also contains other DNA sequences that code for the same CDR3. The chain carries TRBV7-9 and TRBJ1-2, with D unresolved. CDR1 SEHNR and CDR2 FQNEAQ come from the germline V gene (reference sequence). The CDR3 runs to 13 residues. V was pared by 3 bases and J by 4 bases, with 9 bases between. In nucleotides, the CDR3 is TGTGCCAGCAGCTTGGAGCAGGTCTATGGCTACACCTTC. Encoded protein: CASSLEQVYGYTF.

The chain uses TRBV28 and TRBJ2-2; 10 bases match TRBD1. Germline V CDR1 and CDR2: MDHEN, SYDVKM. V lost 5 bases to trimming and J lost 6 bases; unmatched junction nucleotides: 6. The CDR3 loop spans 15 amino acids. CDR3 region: CASSGPGQGSGELFF. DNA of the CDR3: TGTGCCAGCAGTGGCCCGGGACAGGGGTCCGGGGAGCTGTTTTTT.

CDR3 loop: CASSSALRSTDTQYF. CDR3 bases: TGCGCCAGCAGCTCCGCTCTTAGGAGCACAGATACGCAGTATTTT. The chain joins TRBV5-1 to TRBJ2-3; no reliable D call. Germline CDR1 SGHRS, CDR2 YFSETQ. V was cut by 3 bases and J by 0 bases, with 11 bases left in between. This CDR3 contains 15 residues.

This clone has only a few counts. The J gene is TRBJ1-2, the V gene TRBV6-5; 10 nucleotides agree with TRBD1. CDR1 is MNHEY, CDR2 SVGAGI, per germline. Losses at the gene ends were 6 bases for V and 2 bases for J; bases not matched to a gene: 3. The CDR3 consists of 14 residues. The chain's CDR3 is CASRLGQGNYGYTF. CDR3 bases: TGTGCCAGCAGACTGGGACAGGGGAACTATGGCTACACCTTC.

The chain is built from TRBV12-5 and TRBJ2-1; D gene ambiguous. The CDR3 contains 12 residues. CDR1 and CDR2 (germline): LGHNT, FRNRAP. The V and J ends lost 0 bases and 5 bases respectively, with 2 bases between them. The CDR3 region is CASGLVDNEQFF. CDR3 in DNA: TGTGCTAGTGGTTTGGTCGACAATGAGCAGTTCTTC. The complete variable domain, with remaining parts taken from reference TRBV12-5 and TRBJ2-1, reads DARVTQTPRHKVTEMGQEVTMRCQPILGHNTVFWYRQTMMQGLELLAYFRNRAPLDDSGMPKDRFSAEMPDATLATLKIQPSEPRDSAVYFCASGLVDNEQFFGPGTRLTVL.

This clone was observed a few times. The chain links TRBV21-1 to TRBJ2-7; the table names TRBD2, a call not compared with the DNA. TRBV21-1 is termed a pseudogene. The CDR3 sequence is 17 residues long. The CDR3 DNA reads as TGTGCCAGCAGCAACCAGGGCCCACTAGCGGGGTCCGACGAGCAGTACTTC. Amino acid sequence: CASSNQGPLAGSDEQYF.